The 21 T cell receptor beta chains below come from one sample, sequenced in a study of CXCR3-negative and CXCR3-positive naive CD8 T cells. Study conclusions and caveats: Against CXCR3-negative naive cells, CXCR3-positive naive cells showed more hydrophobic TRB CDR3s.

Their antigens remain unidentified. Each TRB cDNA library was prepared by 5' RACE (with UMI labels). From the 5' RACE reads, TCRdb lists one entry per CDR3 protein and no DNA. The sample is made up of approximately 100,000 distinct CDR3 sequences, and the top ten hold 0.35% to 0.4% of it. The sequencing sample was made of naive CXCR3+ CD8+ T cells from blood. The subset: CD45RO-CCR7+CD27+CD95- naive CD8+ T cells expressing CXCR3 (TNR3+). Receptor source: a human donor in good health. Some clones in this sample may be carry-over from other donors' samples.

J is TRBJ2-7 and V is TRBV29-1; the TCRdb call, TRBD1, lacks DNA for checking. This CDR3 contains 14 residues. CDR1 and CDR2 (germline): SQVTM, ANQGSEA. The CDR3 sequence: CSVVHGGYSYEQYF.

The chain recombines TRBV6-2 or TRBV6-3 with TRBJ2-1. The CDR3 has 14 amino acids. The germline V gene encodes CDR1 MNHEY and CDR2 SVGEGT. This chain's CDR3 is CASTQGSSSNEQFF.

This chain connects TRBV28 to TRBJ2-7; TCRdb gives TRBD2 as the D gene, but with no DNA this cannot be confirmed. This CDR3 comprises 18 residues. The germline V gene encodes CDR1 MDHEN and CDR2 SYDVKM. The CDR3 loop is CASSSGGRGGGRGNEQYF.

The chain is built from TRBV20-1 and TRBJ1-1. Germline V gene data show CDR1 as DFQATT and CDR2 as SNEGSKA (reference sequence). CDR3 length: 13 residues. This chain's CDR3 is CSARDSLNTEAFF.

The chain carries TRBV7-8 and TRBJ2-3; there is no DNA to check the TCRdb D call of TRBD1. The length of the CDR3 is 18 residues. Germline CDR1 and CDR2: SGHVS and FQNEAQ. This CDR3 is CASSLAGAVAPRTDTQYF. Based on the CDR3 plus reference TRBV7-8 and TRBJ2-3, the full variable domain is GAGVSQSPRYKVAKRGQDVALRCDPISGHVSLFWYQQALGQGPEFLTYFQNEAQLDKSGLPSDRFFAERPEGSVSTLKIQRTQQEDSAVYLCASSLAGAVAPRTDTQYFGPGTRLTVL.

The chain combines TRBV6-5 with TRBJ2-6; the D call of TRBD1 rests on TCRdb alone, since no DNA is present to check it. CDR1 is MNHEY and CDR2 is SVGAGI in the germline V gene. The CDR3 sequence is 14 residues long. CDR3 amino acids: CASSTGVGANVLTF.

The V and J genes are TRBV10-3 and TRBJ2-2; TCRdb names TRBD2, which stays unverified in the absence of DNA. The CDR3 has 14 amino acids. CDR1 ENHRY and CDR2 SYGVKD come from the germline V gene. The CDR3 region is CAIARGGNTGELFF.

The chain joins TRBV27 to TRBJ2-1; TCRdb proposes TRBD1, but this gene call is untestable without DNA. CDR3 length: 16 residues. Germline values: CDR1 MNHEY, CDR2 SMNVEV (reference sequence). The CDR3 loop reads CASSLAGDPIYNEQFF.

This sequence joins TRBV5-1 and TRBJ1-2. The CDR3 runs 15 residues. CDR1 is SGHRS and CDR2 is YFSETQ in the germline V gene. The CDR3 sequence is CASSLGPDSYYGYTF. The full variable domain, completed using reference TRBV5-1 and TRBJ1-2, is KAGVTQTPRYLIKTRGQQVTLSCSPISGHRSVSWYQQTPGQGLQFLFEYFSETQRNKGNFPGRFSGRQFSNSRSEMNVSTLELGDSALYLCASSLGPDSYYGYTFGSGTRLTVV.

This chain uses TRBV7-6 with TRBJ1-4; TCRdb's assignment of TRBD1 cannot be checked, as there is no DNA. CDR3 length: 18 residues. The germline CDR1 and CDR2 sequences are SGHVS and FNYEAQ. CDR3 loop: CASSLAATGYMAVEKLFF.

This chain joins TRBV9 and TRBJ2-2. The germline V gene encodes CDR1 SGDLS and CDR2 YYNGEE. CDR3 length: 16 residues. The chain's CDR3 is CASSVSTGVNTGELFF.

V gene TRBV4-1 combines with J gene TRBJ2-3; TCRdb's D call of TRBD1 is untestable without DNA. Germline CDR1 and CDR2: MGHRA and YSYEKL. The CDR3 runs 17 residues. CDR3 region: CASSQVLYPSGTDTQYF.

The rearrangement uses TRBV10-3 and TRBJ1-2; TCRdb's D gene call, TRBD1, goes unchecked for lack of DNA. The length of the CDR3 is 11 residues. Germline V lookup: CDR1 ENHRY, CDR2 SYGVKD. The chain's CDR3 is CAIRPGNGYTF.

The V gene is TRBV7-9, the J gene TRBJ2-1; TCRdb's assignment of TRBD1 cannot be checked, as there is no DNA. The germline V gene has CDR1 SEHNR and CDR2 FQNEAQ (reference sequence). The CDR3 length is 14 residues. Here the CDR3 reads CASSPGQGYEWQFF.

The chain joins TRBV5-1 to TRBJ2-2; the D call from TCRdb, TRBD2, cannot be confirmed without DNA. The germline gives CDR1 SGHRS, CDR2 YFSETQ. This CDR3 contains 17 residues. CDR3 in amino acids: CASSLALAGGPSGELFF.

V gene TRBV20-1 combines with J gene TRBJ1-2; the D call from TCRdb, TRBD1, cannot be confirmed without DNA. This CDR3 comprises 12 residues. Per the germline V gene, CDR1 is DFQATT and CDR2 is SNEGSKA (reference sequence). CDR3 residues: CSAKGQHYGYTF.

V gene TRBV27 combines with J gene TRBJ2-2; TCRdb calls TRBD2, which cannot be checked without DNA. The V gene's germline CDR1 is MNHEY and CDR2 SMNVEV (reference sequence). CDR3 length: 15 residues. CDR3 in amino acids: CASNPGLRTTGELFF.

V and J are TRBV9 and TRBJ2-3; TCRdb picks TRBD1, but there is no DNA to check that call. Germline CDR1 and CDR2: SGDLS and YYNGEE. The CDR3 runs 18 residues. The CDR3 protein is CASSVGYSGVSGTDTQYF.

The genes are TRBV4-2 and TRBJ2-3; the TRBD2 assignment by TCRdb is unverifiable without DNA. Germline V gives CDR1 LGHNA, CDR2 YNFKEQ. There are 20 residues in the CDR3. The CDR3 loop is CASSQDQATSGGLSTDTQYF.

The CDR3 here is CASRLAGGLSYEQYF. This sequence joins TRBV13 and TRBJ2-7; TCRdb proposes TRBD2, but this gene call is untestable without DNA. The CDR3 is made up of 15 amino acids. Germline loops: CDR1 PRHDT, CDR2 FYEKMQ (reference sequence).

The V gene is TRBV7-9, the J gene TRBJ2-7; checking the TCRdb D call of TRBD1 is not possible without DNA. The length of the CDR3 is 15 residues. Germline lookup yields CDR1 SEHNR and CDR2 FQNEAQ (reference sequence). This chain's CDR3 is CASSLAGTPGYEQYF.